Following are 22 T cell receptor beta chains from one sample sequenced in a study of cytomegalovirus exposure and HLA in healthy donors. In the PCR, 60 Vbeta and 13 Jbeta primers were used. Assay: immunoSEQ multiplex PCR; the TCRdb copy retains only in-frame clones and omits some. The sample records about 160,000 clones, 68% being singletons. Sequencing input: PBMCs. Receptor source: a woman in her thirties or forties in good health and CMV-seropositive.

The genes are TRBV5-1 and TRBJ2-2; 11 bases align to TRBD2. CDR1 SGHRS and CDR2 YFSETQ come from the germline V gene. The CDR3 has 18 amino acids. V lost 2 bases to trimming and J lost 0 bases; unmatched junction nucleotides: 6. The CDR3 DNA follows: TGCGCCAGCAGCTTTTCATCTAGCGGGGGGACGAACACCGGGGAGCTGTTTTTT. Its translation: CASSFSSSGGTNTGELFF.

This clone showed up just a few times. This chain joins TRBV28 and TRBJ2-1; the D gene is possibly TRBD1 (5 bases). This CDR3 is 15 amino acids long. CDR1 is MDHEN, CDR2 SYDVKM, per germline. Trimming pared 7 bases from V and 6 bases from J, leaving 19 bases between. The DNA of the CDR3 is TGTGCCAGCATCCTAAGGCAGCCTACAGGCAATGAGCAGTTCTTC. Protein sequence: CASILRQPTGNEQFF.

This clone was seen once. The chain couples TRBV6-6 to TRBJ2-1; a possible D gene is TRBD2 (6 bases). CDR1 is MNHNY and CDR2 is SVGAGI in the germline V gene (reference sequence). The CDR3 length is 14 residues. V was shortened by 5 bases and J by 5 bases, with 13 bases between the two germline ends. DNA for the CDR3: TGTGCCAGCAGTCTAGCGCGGGGACACAATGAGCAGTTCTTC. Translation gives CASSLARGHNEQFF.

This clone appeared a few times. At one end the junction does not follow the germline gene, possibly because of a read error. The V and J genes are TRBV7-8 and TRBJ1-2; D gene uncertain. The germline V gene has CDR1 SGHVS and CDR2 FQNEAQ. The CDR3 extends over 17 amino acids. The CDR3 loop is CASSFTTSGSTPRGYPF. The CDR3 DNA reads TGTGCCAGCAGCTTCACCACCTCCGGGTCGACTCCTAGAGGCTACCCCTTC. The complete variable domain, with remaining parts taken from reference TRBV7-8 and TRBJ1-2, reads GAGVSQSPRYKVAKRGQDVALRCDPISGHVSLFWYQQALGQGPEFLTYFQNEAQLDKSGLPSDRFFAERPEGSVSTLKIQRTQQEDSAVYLCASSFTTSGSTPRGYPFGSGTRLTVV.

The chain employs TRBV4-3 and TRBJ2-3; 13 bases map to TRBD2. Trimming at V came to 2 bases and at J to 3 bases, leaving 5 bases not matched to a gene. This CDR3 is 17 amino acids long. Germline V CDR1 and CDR2: LGHNA, YSLEER. CDR3 sequence (DNA): TGCGCCAGCAGCCAAAAGTTGACTAGCGGGGGGACAGATACGCAGTATTTT. Amino acid sequence: CASSQKLTSGGTDTQYF.

CDR3 amino acids: CASSQDQDSPNEKLFF. CDR3 nucleotides: TGCGCCAGCAGCCAAGATCAAGACAGCCCTAATGAAAAACTGTTTTTT. V gene TRBV4-1 combines with J gene TRBJ1-4; the D gene is possibly TRBD1 (5 bases). There are 16 residues in the CDR3. Germline values: CDR1 MGHRA, CDR2 YSYEKL. The V end was cut by 0 bases, the J end by 3 bases, with 11 bases between.

The rearrangement uses TRBV9 and TRBJ2-2, with D possibly being TRBD2 (5 bases). CDR1 and CDR2 (germline): SGDLS, YYNGEE. The V end was cut by 4 bases, the J end by 7 bases, with 8 bases between. This CDR3 contains 12 residues. The CDR3 reads CASSPGSGELFF. CDR3 sequence (DNA): TGTGCCAGCAGCCCGGGGAGCGGGGAGCTGTTTTTT.

The V and J genes are TRBV2 and TRBJ2-7; 7 nucleotides match TRBD1. V lost 3 bases and J lost 2; bases outside the gene matches: 4. The germline V gene encodes CDR1 SNHLY and CDR2 FYNNEI. The CDR3 sequence is 14 residues long. This CDR3 reads CASSDATGAYEQYF. The CDR3, as DNA: TGTGCCAGCAGTGATGCTACAGGGGCCTACGAGCAGTACTTC.

The chain combines TRBV2 with TRBJ2-2; D is perhaps TRBD1 (7 bases). This CDR3 contains 16 residues. Germline V lookup: CDR1 SNHLY, CDR2 FYNNEI. The ends were cut back, 3 bases at V and 3 bases at J, with 14 bases in the middle. CDR3 sequence (DNA): TGTGCCAGCAGTGAGGTTAGCGGACAGGACACCGGGGAGCTGTTTTTT. Amino acid sequence: CASSEVSGQDTGELFF.

This chain links TRBV7-3 with TRBJ2-7; D might be TRBD1 (6 bases). The CDR3 is 13 amino acids. V was trimmed by 4 bases and J by 0 bases, leaving 7 bases between them. Germline V gives CDR1 SGHTA, CDR2 FQGTGA. The CDR3 is CASSSQGSYEQYF. The CDR3 nucleotides read TGTGCCAGCAGCTCACAGGGCTCCTACGAGCAGTACTTC.

This clone was seen only a few times. CDR3 bases: TGCGCCAGCAGCTTGGGTGCGGGCCCCGGCTACACCTTC. Translation gives CASSLGAGPGYTF. The J gene is TRBJ1-2, the V gene TRBV5-1; D uncertain. This CDR3 has 13 amino acids. The V end lost 0 bases, the J end lost 8 bases, and 11 bases lay between the germline ends. Germline V gene sequence: CDR1 SGHRS, CDR2 YFSETQ.

The rearrangement joins TRBV10-3 to TRBJ2-2; D is undetermined. There are 16 residues in the CDR3. Trimming took off 0 bases at V and 0 bases at J, with 8 bases between the two ends. Germline lookup yields CDR1 ENHRY and CDR2 SYGVKD. DNA of the CDR3: TGTGCCATCAGTGAGTCGGCGGCTACGAACACCGGGGAGCTGTTTTTT. This codes for CAISESAATNTGELFF.

The genes are TRBV25-1 and TRBJ1-1; possibly TRBD1 for D (5 bases). The CDR3 loop spans 13 amino acids. Germline CDR1 and CDR2: MGHDK and SYGVNS. Trimming cost V 4 bases and J 4 bases, with 10 bases left between them. The CDR3 region is CASSGAGRTEAFF. CDR3 sequence (DNA): TGTGCCAGCAGTGGAGCAGGGCGCACTGAAGCTTTCTTT.

The CDR3 reads CASSLGQNTGELFF. CDR3 sequence (DNA): TGTGCCAGCTCACTTGGACAGAACACCGGGGAGCTGTTTTTT. This chain connects TRBV18 to TRBJ2-2, with a possible D match to TRBD1 (5 bases). Germline values: CDR1 KGHSH, CDR2 LQKENI. V was shortened by 4 bases and J by 1 base, with 7 bases between the two germline ends. The CDR3 has 14 residues.

V and J are TRBV6-5 and TRBJ2-1; 11 positions match TRBD2. Germline lookup yields CDR1 MNHEY and CDR2 SVGAGI. After removal of 0 bases from V and 15 bases from J, the junction contained 7 bases not matched to a gene. The CDR3 length is 14 residues. CDR3 residues: CASSYSASGGQWFF. The DNA for the CDR3 is TGTGCCAGCAGTTACTCTGCTAGCGGGGGGCAATGGTTCTTC.

V usage is TRBV7-3 and J usage is TRBJ1-2, with D hard to call. CDR3 length equals 13 residues. V lost 2 bases and J lost 4, with 8 bases in between. CDR1 and CDR2 from the germline V gene are SGHTA and FQGTGA. The CDR3 DNA reads TGTGCCAGCAGCTTAGGCGAGGGCTATGGCTACACCTTC. It encodes CASSLGEGYGYTF. The full variable domain, rest sourced from reference TRBV7-3 and TRBJ1-2, is GAGVSQTPSNKVTEKGKYVELRCDPISGHTALYWYRQSLGQGPEFLIYFQGTGAADDSGLPNDRFFAVRPEGSVSTLKIQRTERGDSAVYLCASSLGEGYGYTFGSGTRLTVV.

The V gene is TRBV7-8, the J gene TRBJ1-5; perhaps TRBD1 as D (5 bases). V dropped 5 bases and J dropped 1 base, with 21 bases sitting between them. The CDR3 loop spans 18 amino acids. Germline lookup yields CDR1 SGHVS and CDR2 FQNEAQ. CDR3 DNA sequence: TGTGCCAGCAGCCCCAAACGGGCAGGGTTCGGGAGCAATCAGCCCCAGCATTTT. Translated, it gives CASSPKRAGFGSNQPQHF.

This clone has only a few counts. This chain joins TRBV15 and TRBJ2-7; D remains ambiguous. The CDR3 runs 16 residues. Trimming shortened V by 1 base and J by 0 bases, and 13 bases separated the two germline ends. Germline lookup yields CDR1 LNHNV and CDR2 YYDKDF (reference sequence). The CDR3 DNA reads as TGTGCCACCAGCAGAGGTCGTGGGCGACCCTCCTACGAGCAGTACTTC. It is translated as CATSRGRGRPSYEQYF.

The chain is built from TRBV5-6 and TRBJ2-5; D possibly corresponds to TRBD1 (6 bases). V dropped 2 bases and J dropped 2 bases, with 10 bases sitting between them. CDR1 and CDR2 from the germline V gene are SGHDT and YYEEEE. The CDR3 runs to 14 residues. The CDR3 loop is CASSFRDNQETQYF. DNA of the CDR3: TGTGCCAGCAGCTTCCGGGACAATCAAGAGACCCAGTACTTC. Based on the CDR3 plus reference TRBV5-6 and TRBJ2-5, the full variable domain is DAGVTQSPTHLIKTRGQQVTLRCSPKSGHDTVSWYQQALGQGPQFIFQYYEEEERQRGNFPDRFSGHQFPNYSSELNVNALLLGDSALYLCASSFRDNQETQYFGPGTRLLVL.

The chain links TRBV25-1 to TRBJ2-1, with 9 bases lining up with TRBD2. Germline assignment: CDR1 MGHDK and CDR2 SYGVNS. There are 14 residues in the CDR3. The trim removed 3 bases at V and 7 bases at J, leaving 4 bases unmatched. The CDR3 sequence is CASSEGLAANEQFF. The CDR3 DNA follows: TGTGCCAGCAGTGAGGGACTAGCCGCTAATGAGCAGTTCTTC.

This clone was found a few times. The chain combines TRBV18 with TRBJ1-5; the match to TRBD1 covers 8 bases. CDR3 size: 15 residues. Germline V gives CDR1 KGHSH, CDR2 LQKENI. V dropped 4 bases and J dropped 7; count of bases not matched to a gene: 9. CDR3 in amino acids: CASSLMDRAGQPQHF. The DNA of the CDR3 is TGTGCCAGCTCACTTATGGACAGGGCCGGCCAGCCCCAGCATTTT.

This clone came up once. This chain connects TRBV6-5 to TRBJ1-1; D is unclear. The germline V and J ends were trimmed by 5 bases and 1 base, with 8 bases remaining between them. The germline CDR1 and CDR2 sequences are MNHEY and SVGAGI. The CDR3 spans 13 residues. The CDR3 DNA reads TGTGCCAGCAGTGAGCCGGGGAACACTGAAGCTTTCTTT. Its translation: CASSEPGNTEAFF.